Listed below are T cell receptor beta chains from one sample, sequenced in a study of cytomegalovirus exposure and HLA in healthy donors. Repertoires were generated with immunoSEQ multiplex PCR, while TCRdb's copy carries only in-frame clones and drops some. The table lists around 97,000 clones, over 75% of them singletons, with under 5.5% in the top ten. What was sequenced was PBMCs. The origin of the receptors is a middle-aged man in good health and CMV-seropositive. Both conserved end residues are part of each CDR3. The D gene is left open where the match is weak. Some rows have no size entry. The others give once, few or many, or a class for an expanded clone.

V: TRBV14
D: TRBD1
J: TRBJ1-2
size: NA
DNA: TGTGCCAGCAGCCAAGGACAGGGCTATGGCTACACCTTC
CDR3: CASSQGQGYGYTF

V: TRBV7-9
D: NA
J: TRBJ1-1
size: NA
DNA: TGTGCCAGCAGCTTAGCGGATACAGCGAACACTGAAGCTTTCTTT
CDR3: CASSLADTANTEAFF

V: TRBV5-5
D: TRBD2
J: TRBJ2-5
size: NA
DNA: TGTGCCAGCAGCCCCGGGACTAGCGGGAGCACGTTAGAGACCCAGTACTTC
CDR3: CASSPGTSGSTLETQYF

V: TRBV5-5
D: NA
J: TRBJ2-3
size: once
DNA: TGTGCCAGCAGCTTGGTAGTTGGCACAGATACGCAGTATTTT
CDR3: CASSLVVGTDTQYF

V: TRBV5-8
D: NA
J: TRBJ2-5
size: NA
DNA: TGTGCCAGCAGCCCGGGGGTGGTTGAGACCCAGTACTTC
CDR3: CASSPGVVETQYF

V: TRBV28
D: TRBD1
J: TRBJ1-1
size: NA
DNA: TGTGCCAGCAGTGGGGTCGGGACAGGGGGCACTGAAGCTTTCTTT
CDR3: CASSGVGTGGTEAFF

V: TRBV7-8
D: TRBD2
J: TRBJ2-5
size: NA
DNA: TGTGCCAGCAGCTTAGAGGAGCGGGGGGGCGGAAAGACCCAGTACTTC
CDR3: CASSLEERGGGKTQYF

V: TRBV19
D: NA
J: TRBJ1-3
size: NA
DNA: TGTGCCAGTCGGCCCACAGGGACTGGAAACACCATATATTTT
CDR3: CASRPTGTGNTIYF

V: TRBV6-5
D: TRBD1
J: TRBJ1-4
size: NA
DNA: TGTGCCAGCAGTTACACCGGACAGGTAGTTGGAGAAAAACTGTTTTTT
CDR3: CASSYTGQVVGEKLFF

V: TRBV2
D: TRBD2
J: TRBJ2-5
size: NA
DNA: TGTGCCAGCAGAGCAACGGGACTAGCGGGGGGGAGAGAGACCCAGTACTTC
CDR3: CASRATGLAGGRETQYF

V: TRBV5-5
D: NA
J: TRBJ2-1
size: few
DNA: TGTGCCAGCAGCGCGGATCTTCCTCCTTTCTACAATGAGCAGTTCTTC
CDR3: CASSADLPPFYNEQFF

V: TRBV19
D: NA
J: TRBJ1-3
size: NA
DNA: TGTGCCAGTAGTATATCGACAGGCTCTGGAAACACCATATATTTT
CDR3: CASSISTGSGNTIYF

V: TRBV6-5
D: NA
J: TRBJ2-1
size: NA
DNA: TGTGCCAGCAGGGCCCCAGGCAGCCCCTACAATGAGCAGTTCTTC
CDR3: CASRAPGSPYNEQFF

V: TRBV7-8
D: NA
J: TRBJ2-1
size: NA
DNA: TGTGCCAGCAGCTTAGTGCGGAGCTCCTACAATGAGCAGTTCTTC
CDR3: CASSLVRSSYNEQFF

V: TRBV5-1
D: NA
J: TRBJ2-5
size: NA
DNA: TGCGCCAGCACCCTCTATCCCGCAGGGCAAGAGACCCAGTACTTC
CDR3: CASTLYPAGQETQYF